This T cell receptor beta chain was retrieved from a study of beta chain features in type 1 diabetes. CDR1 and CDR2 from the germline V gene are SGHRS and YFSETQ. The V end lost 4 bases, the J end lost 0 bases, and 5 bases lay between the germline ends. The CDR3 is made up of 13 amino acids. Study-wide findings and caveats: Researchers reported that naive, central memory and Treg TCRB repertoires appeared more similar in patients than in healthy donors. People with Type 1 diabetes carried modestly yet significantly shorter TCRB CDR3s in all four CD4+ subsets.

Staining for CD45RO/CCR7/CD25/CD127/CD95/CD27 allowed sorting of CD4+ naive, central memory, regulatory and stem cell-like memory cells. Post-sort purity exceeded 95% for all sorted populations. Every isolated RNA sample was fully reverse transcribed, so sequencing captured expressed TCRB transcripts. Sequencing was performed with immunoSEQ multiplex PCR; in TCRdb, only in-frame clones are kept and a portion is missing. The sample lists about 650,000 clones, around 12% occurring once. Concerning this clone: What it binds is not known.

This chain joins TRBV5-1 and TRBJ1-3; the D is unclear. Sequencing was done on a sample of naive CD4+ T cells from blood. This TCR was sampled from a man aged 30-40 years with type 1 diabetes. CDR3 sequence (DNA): TGCGCCAGCAGCGGTGACTCTGGAAACACCATATATTTT. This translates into CASSGDSGNTIYF.